The 10 T cell receptor beta chains below come from one sample, sequenced in a study of T cell repertoires in cytomegalovirus infection. For these receptors, no antigen is known. A single record per CDR3 protein comes from TCRdb applying MiXCR to the reads. This table holds some 940,000 distinct CDR3 sequences, 25% to 40% found once. This specimen consisted of cultured CD8+ T cells from PBMCs, obtained from culture after CMV antigen stimulation. The source of these receptors is a human donor in good health (CMV status not recorded). Some clones in this sample may be carry-over from other donors' samples.

This clonotype came up many times. V and J are TRBV7-6 and TRBJ2-1, with 8 bases that match TRBD2. This CDR3 comprises 16 residues. CDR1 SGHVS and CDR2 FNYEAQ come from the germline V gene. With 1 base clipped from V and 7 bases from J, the junction kept 9 bases outside the gene matches. As DNA, the CDR3 is TGTGCCAGCAGCTTAGAGTTCGGACTAGCTGTTAATGAGCAGTTCTTC. Amino acids: CASSLEFGLAVNEQFF.

The chain carries TRBV7-3 and TRBJ1-1; 10 bases fit TRBD1. The V and J ends lost 5 bases and 1 base, in that order; junction bases with no gene match: 4. CDR3 length equals 15 residues. Germline CDR1 reads SGHTA; CDR2 reads FQGTGA. CDR3 sequence reads: CASSGGQGGNTEAFF. For the CDR3, the DNA is TGTGCCAGCAGCGGCGGACAGGGGGGGAACACTGAAGCTTTCTTT.

This clonotype was detected ten times or more. The J gene is TRBJ2-3, the V gene TRBV7-6; tentative D call: TRBD2 (6 bases). V shed 0 bases and J shed 4 bases, with 14 bases lying between them. Germline V gives CDR1 SGHVS, CDR2 FNYEAQ. The CDR3 has 16 amino acids. The CDR3 spells CASSLAGDGGADTQYF. The CDR3 DNA reads TGTGCCAGCAGCTTAGCTGGGGACGGAGGGGCAGATACGCAGTATTTT.

There are a few counts of this clonotype. V usage is TRBV11-3 and J usage is TRBJ2-3; D unresolved. The germline CDR1 and CDR2 sequences are SGHNT and YENEEA. Trimming took 1 base from V and 5 from J, leaving 10 bases between them. The CDR3 loop spans 14 amino acids. The CDR3 DNA is TGTGCCAGCAGCTTAGCGGGCCGACTAGATACGCAGTATTTT. Its protein is CASSLAGRLDTQYF.

The genes are TRBV29-1 and TRBJ2-3; TRBD2 matches 8 bases. Per the germline V gene, CDR1 is SQVTM and CDR2 is ANQGSEA. Trimming took 6 bases from V and 4 from J; bases not matched to a gene: 6. CDR3 size: 13 residues. Here the CDR3 reads CSVWSGGSDTQYF. CDR3 DNA: TGCAGCGTGTGGAGCGGGGGTTCAGATACGCAGTATTTT.

The rearrangement uses TRBV4-1 and TRBJ1-3, with D possibly matching TRBD1 (6 bases). Germline V gene lookup returns CDR1 MGHRA and CDR2 YSYEKL. V lost 7 bases and J 8 bases, leaving 18 bases between the germline ends. The CDR3 loop spans 14 amino acids. CDR3 DNA sequence: TGCGCCAGCACCGCGGTGGGGGGGCAGGACACCATATATTTT. Amino acids: CASTAVGGQDTIYF.

This clonotype showed up just a few times. CDR3 region: CASSPEPAERPPTDTQYF. CDR3 coding DNA: TGTGCCAGCAGCCCAGAACCAGCCGAACGGCCCCCCACAGATACGCAGTATTTT. The rearrangement uses TRBV7-6 and TRBJ2-3; D is unclear. The V gene's germline CDR1 is SGHVS and CDR2 FNYEAQ. Deletions cut 5 bases from V and 2 bases from J, with 23 bases between. CDR3 size: 18 residues.

The CDR3 spells CASSLGFGGANVLTF. CDR3 bases: TGTGCCAGCAGTCTTGGTTTTGGTGGGGCCAACGTCCTGACTTTC. V gene TRBV12-3 or TRBV12-4 combines with J gene TRBJ2-6; no firm D call. V was shortened by 5 bases and J by 3 bases, with 11 bases between the two germline ends. CDR3 length: 15 amino acids.

This rearrangement joins TRBV28 to TRBJ1-5, with TRBD1 as a possible D gene (6 bases). Between the trimmed V and J ends, which lost 7 bases and 2 bases, there was a span of 15 bases. There are 15 residues in the CDR3. Germline values: CDR1 MDHEN, CDR2 SYDVKM. The CDR3 DNA reads as TGTGCCAGCACCCCCGAGGGGGAAGGCAATCAGCCCCAGCATTTT. Amino acid sequence: CASTPEGEGNQPQHF.

The chain carries TRBV28 and TRBJ2-5, with D perhaps TRBD1 or TRBD2 (6 bases each). Per germline, CDR1 MDHEN and CDR2 SYDVKM. The CDR3 sequence is 14 residues long. Trimming removed 2 bases at V and 5 bases at J, with 12 bases between. In DNA form, the CDR3 reads TGTGCCAGCAGTTTAAGACAGGCGGGGGAGACCCAGTACTTC. Protein product: CASSLRQAGETQYF.